These T cell receptor beta chains were read from a single sample in a study of blood T cell repertoires in COVID-19. Libraries were prepared by immunoSEQ multiplex PCR; TCRdb keeps only in-frame clonotypes and omits some of them. The sample holds some 130,000 clones, approximately 80% seen once. Sequencing was performed on PBMCs or T cells enriched from blood (not recorded which). These receptors were taken from a woman between 50 and 59 years old who had recovered from COVID-19. CDR3s include the opening cysteine and the closing phenylalanine or tryptophan. Each record gives: clone size, V gene, D gene, J gene, CDR3 protein, CDR3 DNA. A D gene is named only where the DNA matches it firmly. Size values are once, few and many counts, or a class for expanded clones, and some rows have none.

size: .; V: TRBV5-5; D: TRBD1; J: TRBJ2-1; CDR3: CASAWDRNEQFF; DNA: TGTGCCAGCGCCTGGGACAGAAATGAGCAGTTCTTC
size: .; V: TRBV5-4; D: TRBD1; J: TRBJ2-4; CDR3: CASSPKGQGIGGNIQYF; DNA: TGTGCCAGCAGCCCTAAGGGACAGGGCATAGGCGGGAACATTCAGTACTTC
size: .; V: TRBV4-2; D: .; J: TRBJ1-5; CDR3: CASSQDRGSNQPQHF; DNA: TGTGCCAGCAGCCAAGATCGGGGTAGCAATCAGCCCCAGCATTTT
size: .; V: TRBV3-1/TRBV3-2; D: .; J: TRBJ2-5; CDR3: CASSQASTLQETQYF; DNA: TGTGCCAGCAGCCAGGCCTCGACACTCCAAGAGACCCAGTACTTC
size: .; V: TRBV6-5; D: TRBD1; J: TRBJ1-2; CDR3: CASSYSDREDYGYTF; DNA: TGTGCCAGCAGTTACTCGGACAGGGAGGACTATGGCTACACCTTC
size: .; V: TRBV28; D: TRBD1; J: TRBJ2-2; CDR3: CASRPGGSDTGELFF; DNA: TGTGCCAGCAGACCAGGGGGCAGCGACACCGGGGAGCTGTTTTTT
size: .; V: TRBV9; D: .; J: TRBJ2-3; CDR3: CASSSLTDTQYF; DNA: TGTGCCAGCAGCTCCCTCACAGATACGCAGTATTTT
size: .; V: TRBV7-9; D: .; J: TRBJ2-7; CDR3: CASSFGHSYEQYF; DNA: TGTGCCAGCAGCTTCGGACATTCCTACGAGCAGTACTTC
size: .; V: TRBV28; D: TRBD1; J: TRBJ1-5; CDR3: CASSGQGTGNQPQHF; DNA: TGTGCCAGCAGCGGACAGGGAACGGGCAATCAGCCCCAGCATTTT
size: .; V: TRBV3-1/TRBV3-2; D: .; J: TRBJ1-1; CDR3: CASSQDTGIFIEAFF; DNA: TGTGCCAGCAGCCAAGACACAGGGATTTTCATTGAAGCTTTCTTT
size: .; V: TRBV24-1; D: .; J: TRBJ1-5; CDR3: CATSDPSPGNQPQHF; DNA: TGTGCCACCAGTGACCCTAGCCCCGGCAATCAGCCCCAGCATTTT
size: .; V: TRBV5-5; D: .; J: TRBJ1-2; CDR3: CASSLNRQKDGYTF; DNA: TGTGCCAGCAGCTTAAACAGGCAAAAGGATGGCTACACCTTC
size: .; V: TRBV14; D: TRBD2; J: TRBJ2-2; CDR3: CASSQLAGEGTGELFF; DNA: TGTGCCAGCAGCCAACTAGCGGGGGAGGGCACCGGGGAGCTGTTTTTT
size: .; V: TRBV18; D: TRBD2; J: TRBJ2-1; CDR3: CASSPSGGNEQFF; DNA: TGTGCCAGCTCACCCAGCGGGGGTAATGAGCAGTTCTTC
size: few; V: TRBV12-3/TRBV12-4; D: .; J: TRBJ1-2; CDR3: CASSFGLPYGYTF; DNA: TGTGCCAGCAGTTTTGGACTGCCCTATGGCTACACCTTC
size: .; V: TRBV28; D: .; J: TRBJ2-2; CDR3: CASSFYTGELFF; DNA: TGTGCCAGCAGTTTCTACACCGGGGAGCTGTTTTTT
size: .; V: TRBV6-5; D: TRBD2; J: TRBJ2-1; CDR3: CASIYERGVGEQFF; DNA: TGTGCCAGCATTTATGAGCGGGGGGTAGGTGAGCAGTTCTTC
size: .; V: TRBV9; D: TRBD1; J: TRBJ2-1; CDR3: CASSAGTDYNEQFF; DNA: TGTGCCAGCAGCGCCGGGACAGACTACAATGAGCAGTTCTTC
size: once; V: TRBV5-5; D: TRBD2; J: TRBJ2-3; CDR3: CASSSHPLAGGSITQYF; DNA: TGTGCCAGCAGCTCACACCCCCTAGCGGGGGGATCCATTACGCAGTATTTT
size: once; V: TRBV18; D: TRBD1; J: TRBJ1-5; CDR3: CASSLETGSNQPQHF; DNA: TGTGCCAGCTCACTCGAGACAGGGAGCAATCAGCCCCAGCATTTT
size: .; V: TRBV28; D: TRBD1; J: TRBJ1-4; CDR3: CASSSGTGDEKLFF; DNA: TGTGCCAGCAGTTCCGGGACAGGGGATGAAAAACTGTTTTTT
size: .; V: TRBV5-5; D: TRBD1; J: TRBJ2-7; CDR3: CASSLWTGGYEQYF; DNA: TGTGCCAGCAGCTTATGGACAGGGGGTTACGAGCAGTACTTC
size: few; V: TRBV7-8; D: .; J: TRBJ1-5; CDR3: CASSQYGGGPSQPQHF; DNA: TGTGCCAGCAGCCAATACGGCGGGGGGCCGAGTCAGCCCCAGCATTTT
size: .; V: TRBV18; D: TRBD1; J: TRBJ1-6; CDR3: CASSQRDRGSNSPLHF; DNA: TGTGCCAGCTCACAACGGGACAGGGGTTCGAATTCACCCCTCCACTTT
size: few; V: TRBV3-1/TRBV3-2; D: .; J: TRBJ1-5; CDR3: CASSQGRRAQPQHF; DNA: TGTGCCAGCAGCCAGGGGCGCCGGGCTCAGCCCCAGCATTTT
size: .; V: TRBV7-8; D: .; J: TRBJ2-7; CDR3: CASSLDRSSYEQYF; DNA: TGTGCCAGCAGCCTCGACAGGAGCTCCTACGAGCAGTACTTC
size: .; V: TRBV28; D: TRBD1; J: TRBJ1-1; CDR3: CAILDRGNTEAFF; DNA: TGTGCCATTTTGGACAGGGGGAACACTGAAGCTTTCTTT
size: once; V: TRBV5-5; D: .; J: TRBJ1-5; CDR3: CASSLDGGQRNQPQHF; DNA: TGTGCCAGCAGCTTGGACGGAGGACAGCGCAATCAGCCCCAGCATTTT
size: .; V: TRBV5-1; D: TRBD1; J: TRBJ1-6; CDR3: CASSWGQGGDSPLHF; DNA: TGCGCCAGCAGCTGGGGGCAGGGGGGAGATTCACCCCTCCACTTT
size: .; V: TRBV6-4; D: TRBD2; J: TRBJ2-7; CDR3: CASSPGTSGGSYEQYF; DNA: TGTGCCAGCAGTCCCGGGACTAGCGGGGGGAGCTACGAGCAGTACTTC
size: .; V: TRBV27; D: TRBD2; J: TRBJ2-3; CDR3: CASSLEGGLAGGTDTQYF; DNA: TGTGCCAGCAGTTTGGAAGGCGGGCTAGCGGGGGGTACAGATACGCAGTATTTT
size: .; V: TRBV6-5; D: .; J: TRBJ2-2; CDR3: CASSYSQGSGELFF; DNA: TGTGCCAGCAGTTACTCGCAGGGGTCCGGGGAGCTGTTTTTT
size: .; V: TRBV7-9; D: .; J: TRBJ2-2; CDR3: CASSLYTITGELFF; DNA: TGTGCCAGCAGCTTGTATACAATCACCGGGGAGCTGTTTTTT
size: .; V: TRBV4-2; D: TRBD1; J: TRBJ1-6; CDR3: CASSQGDRARENSPLHF; DNA: TGTGCCAGCAGCCAGGGGGACAGGGCCAGAGAGAATTCACCCCTCCACTTT
size: .; V: TRBV4-1; D: .; J: TRBJ1-5; CDR3: CASSQRGRQPQHF; DNA: TGCGCCAGCAGCCAAAGGGGCCGCCAGCCCCAGCATTTT
size: .; V: TRBV11-2; D: .; J: TRBJ1-1; CDR3: CASSLELLLNTEAFF; DNA: TGTGCCAGCAGCTTAGAACTACTTTTGAACACTGAAGCTTTCTTT
size: .; V: TRBV19; D: .; J: TRBJ1-6; CDR3: CASSTYRDGGSPLHF; DNA: TGTGCCAGTAGTACTTACAGGGATGGGGGTTCACCCCTCCACTTT
size: .; V: TRBV30; D: TRBD1; J: TRBJ1-1; CDR3: CAWESGQGNTEAFF; DNA: TGTGCCTGGGAATCGGGACAGGGGAACACTGAAGCTTTCTTT
size: few; V: TRBV2; D: .; J: TRBJ1-2; CDR3: CASSEVDRSANYGYTF; DNA: TGTGCCAGCAGTGAGGTGGACAGATCAGCTAACTATGGCTACACCTTC